These 30 T cell receptor beta chains were all obtained from the same sample, sequenced in a study of blood T cell repertoires in COVID-19. Libraries were prepared by immunoSEQ multiplex PCR; TCRdb keeps only in-frame clonotypes and omits some of them. The data contain fewer than 300,000 clones, 82% of them singletons. Sample: peripheral blood. These receptors originate from a woman under 30 with acute or convalescent COVID-19.

The chain recombines TRBV10-3 with TRBJ2-3; TRBD2 aligns across 12 bases. V shed 8 bases and J 5 bases; nucleotides not matched to a gene: 5. This CDR3 spans 14 amino acids. Germline V gene lookup returns CDR1 ENHRY and CDR2 SYGVKD. DNA of the CDR3: TGTGCCATCGGACTAGCGGGGACGATAGATACGCAGTATTTT. This sequence encodes CAIGLAGTIDTQYF.

This clone was seen just once. V gene TRBV4-1 combines with J gene TRBJ2-1; TRBD2 aligns across 9 bases. The CDR3 spans 18 residues. Germline-derived CDR1 and CDR2 are MGHRA and YSYEKL. V gave up 0 bases and J gave up 7 bases; unmatched junction bases: 13. The CDR3 nucleotides read TGCGCCAGCAGCCAAGATGGTCTAGCGGGACTTGGATGGAATGAGCAGTTCTTC. Translating it yields CASSQDGLAGLGWNEQFF.

The V and J genes are TRBV7-6 and TRBJ2-7; 8 bases match TRBD1. Germline V gene data show CDR1 as SGHVS and CDR2 as FNYEAQ. This CDR3 is 14 amino acids long. With 2 bases clipped from V and 6 bases from J, the junction kept 6 bases outside the gene matches. The DNA for the CDR3 is TGTGCCAGCAGCTTATGGCAGGGGGCAAGCGAGCAGTACTTC. Its translation: CASSLWQGASEQYF.

The DNA for the CDR3 is TGCGCCAGCAGCTTAGCGATACCCCCAGATACGCAGTATTTT. It specifies CASSLAIPPDTQYF. This chain connects TRBV5-1 to TRBJ2-3; unclear D gene. CDR1 is SGHRS, CDR2 YFSETQ, per germline. V lost 2 bases, J lost 4 bases, and 11 bases lay in between. There are 14 residues in the CDR3.

This clone has more than one count but fewer than ten. V gene TRBV13 combines with J gene TRBJ2-7; TRBD1 matches at 11 bases. The V gene's germline CDR1 is PRHDT and CDR2 FYEKMQ (reference sequence). The V and J ends lost 5 bases and 4 bases, in that order; junction bases with no gene match: 4. This CDR3 is 14 amino acids long. In DNA form, the CDR3 reads TGTGCCAGCAGCGGGGACAGGGGGATGTACGAGCAGTACTTC. Translated: CASSGDRGMYEQYF.

There are a few counts of this clone. Distinct nucleotide sequences in the sample also encode this CDR3. The chain employs TRBV30 and TRBJ2-3; TRBD2 aligns across 10 bases. CDR3 length equals 14 residues. Germline V lookup: CDR1 GTSNPN, CDR2 SVGIG (reference sequence). Losses at the gene ends were 2 bases for V and 5 bases for J; bases not matched to a gene: 4. The CDR3 loop is CAWSRLAGRDTQYF. DNA of the CDR3: TGTGCCTGGAGTCGACTAGCGGGCAGAGATACGCAGTATTTT. Full variable domain (remainder filled in from reference TRBV30 and TRBJ2-3): SQTIHQWPATLVQPVGSPLSLECTVEGTSNPNLYWYRQAAGRGLQLLFYSVGIGQISSEVPQNLSASRPQDRQFILSSKKLLLSDSGFYLCAWSRLAGRDTQYFGPGTRLTVL.

The chain joins TRBV5-4 to TRBJ2-1; 9 bases align to TRBD2. The CDR3 is 18 amino acids. Trimming at V came to 6 bases and at J to 0 bases, leaving 13 bases not matched to a gene. Looked up from germline, CDR1 is SGHNT and CDR2 is YYREEE (reference sequence). CDR3 in amino acids: CASIPGASGMGSYNEQFF. In DNA, the CDR3 is TGTGCCAGCATCCCGGGGGCTAGCGGGATGGGCTCCTACAATGAGCAGTTCTTC.

CDR3: CASSVLGDSYNEQFF. CDR3 DNA: TGTGCCAGCAGCGTTTTAGGGGATTCCTACAATGAGCAGTTCTTC. The rearrangement joins TRBV9 to TRBJ2-1; D might be TRBD1 (5 bases). The germline V and J ends were trimmed by 2 bases and 1 base, with 10 bases remaining between them. The CDR3 loop spans 15 amino acids. CDR1 SGDLS and CDR2 YYNGEE come from the germline V gene.

The chain recombines TRBV7-9 with TRBJ2-5; TRBD1 agrees at 10 bases. Germline values: CDR1 SEHNR, CDR2 FQNEAQ (reference sequence). Losses at the gene ends were 1 base for V and 3 bases for J; bases not matched to a gene: 5. This CDR3 has 16 residues. The CDR3 coding sequence is TGTGCCAGCAGCTTAGACTTGGGACAGGGGAAAGAGACCCAGTACTTC. Its protein product is CASSLDLGQGKETQYF.

The chain carries TRBV30 and TRBJ2-3, with TRBD1 identical over 8 bases. The CDR3 sequence is 15 residues long. V trimming: 4 bases; J trimming: 4 bases; junction bases outside the gene matches: 10. Germline assignment: CDR1 GTSNPN and CDR2 SVGIG (reference sequence). The CDR3: CAWMETDRAPDTQYF. DNA of the CDR3: TGTGCCTGGATGGAGACGGACAGGGCGCCAGATACGCAGTATTTT.

The chain couples TRBV5-1 to TRBJ1-3, with D perhaps matching TRBD1 (6 bases). Germline CDR1 is SGHRS and CDR2 is YFSETQ. Trimming cost V 4 bases and J 4 bases, with 15 bases left between them. The CDR3 is 15 residues long. The CDR3 protein is CASSRTQGAGNTIYF. DNA of the CDR3: TGCGCCAGCAGCCGAACACAGGGAGCCGGAAACACCATATATTTT.

The chain carries TRBV12-3 or TRBV12-4 and TRBJ2-5, with D perhaps TRBD1 (6 bases). The CDR3 has 13 amino acids. Between the trimmed V and J ends, which lost 5 bases and 1 base, there was a span of 8 bases. The CDR3 DNA reads as TGTGCCAGCAGTACAGGGAGCCAAGAGACCCAGTACTTC. Its protein is CASSTGSQETQYF.

The rearrangement links TRBV28 to TRBJ1-1; TRBD1 is a possible D gene (6 bases). Germline values: CDR1 MDHEN, CDR2 SYDVKM. This CDR3 is built from 15 residues. Trimming stripped 3 bases from V and 4 bases from J, with 15 bases between. CDR3 sequence: CASSLGGRGGTEAFF. As DNA, the CDR3 is TGTGCCAGCAGTTTGGGGGGGCGGGGCGGCACTGAAGCTTTCTTT.

The chain employs TRBV9 and TRBJ1-3, with D maybe TRBD1 (5 bases). The germline CDR1 and CDR2 sequences are SGDLS and YYNGEE. The germline V and J ends were trimmed by 3 bases and 3 bases, with 16 bases remaining between them. The CDR3 is 16 amino acids. Here the CDR3 reads CASSGGGGPNGNTIYF. The CDR3 coding sequence is TGTGCCAGCAGCGGCGGGGGGGGACCCAATGGAAACACCATATATTTT.

The chain recombines TRBV10-3 with TRBJ2-5, with D tentatively TRBD2 (7 bases). This CDR3 spans 14 amino acids. V lost 4 bases to trimming and J lost 5 bases, with 14 bases between them. The germline V gene encodes CDR1 ENHRY and CDR2 SYGVKD. DNA for the CDR3: TGTGCCATCAGTGTAAGGGGGGGAGGTGAGACCCAGTACTTC. Translating gives CAISVRGGGETQYF.

V is TRBV9 and J is TRBJ1-1; 7 positions agree with TRBD1. The V and J ends lost 4 bases and 0 bases, in that order; junction bases with no gene match: 3. This CDR3 is 14 amino acids long. CDR1 is SGDLS, CDR2 YYNGEE, per germline. The CDR3 region has the DNA TGTGCCAGCAGCCCGACAGGGATGAACACTGAAGCTTTCTTT. Translated: CASSPTGMNTEAFF.

The chain combines TRBV27 with TRBJ2-1, with 9 nucleotides matching TRBD2. Trimming at V came to 5 bases and at J to 8 bases, leaving 13 bases not matched to a gene. The CDR3 consists of 16 residues. Germline V CDR1 and CDR2: MNHEY, SMNVEV (reference sequence). CDR3: CASSQGAGGGVYEQFF. Here the CDR3 DNA reads TGTGCCAGCAGTCAAGGAGCGGGGGGCGGGGTATATGAGCAGTTCTTC.

The chain joins TRBV7-9 to TRBJ1-3; 9 nucleotides agree with TRBD1. Per the germline V gene, CDR1 is SEHNR and CDR2 is FQNEAQ (reference sequence). Trimming cost V 1 base and J 0 bases; bases outside gene matches: 4. CDR3 size: 17 residues. The CDR3 nucleotides read TGTGCCAGCAGCTTAGGACAGGGACAGGGCTCTGGAAACACCATATATTTT. Translation: CASSLGQGQGSGNTIYF.

The chain has TRBV15 and TRBJ2-1; 7 positions match TRBD2. Germline V CDR1 and CDR2: LNHNV, YYDKDF (reference sequence). The V segment lost 0 bases and the J segment 8 bases; nucleotides outside the gene matches: 22. The CDR3 contains 20 residues. Written as DNA, the CDR3 is TGTGCCACCAGCAGAGATTGGTCAGTTGCTTTGGCGGGAGTATCCTATGAGCAGTTCTTC. Translating it yields CATSRDWSVALAGVSYEQFF.

V and J are TRBV11-2 and TRBJ2-2; no firm D call. CDR3 length equals 15 residues. From germline, CDR1 is SGHAT and CDR2 FQNNGV. V lost 5 bases to trimming and J lost 1 base, with 11 bases between them. This chain's CDR3 is CASSPPVMNTGELFF. Here the CDR3 DNA reads TGTGCCAGCAGCCCTCCGGTTATGAACACCGGGGAGCTGTTTTTT.

In this sample, this clone turned up a few times. The gene calls are TRBV6-2 or TRBV6-3 and TRBJ2-7; D is perhaps TRBD2 (6 bases). Looked up from germline, CDR1 is MNHEY and CDR2 is SVGEGT. The CDR3 consists of 13 residues. V lost 4 bases and J lost 7, with 14 bases in between. CDR3 region: CASSSLSAGEQYF. The CDR3 DNA sequence: TGTGCCAGCAGTTCCCTCTCCGCGGGAGAGCAGTACTTC.

This chain links TRBV19 with TRBJ2-1; tentatively, D is TRBD2 (6 bases). V lost 3 bases, J lost 3 bases, and 12 bases lay in between. The CDR3 consists of 15 residues. From germline, CDR1 is LNHDA and CDR2 SQIVND (reference sequence). The CDR3 coding sequence is TGTGCCAGTAGTATCGGGACTTCCATCTACAATGAGCAGTTCTTC. Encoded protein: CASSIGTSIYNEQFF.

V and J are TRBV12-3 or TRBV12-4 and TRBJ1-1; D is unclear. This CDR3 comprises 11 residues. Trimming pared 1 base from V and 6 bases from J, leaving 3 bases between. CDR3 protein: CASSLDSEAFF. As DNA, the CDR3 is TGTGCCAGCAGTTTAGACTCTGAAGCTTTCTTT.

The V and J genes are TRBV4-3 and TRBJ1-1; the D is unclear. The length of the CDR3 is 16 residues. Trimming left V 1 base short and J 0 bases short, with 12 bases between. CDR1 and CDR2 (germline): LGHNA, YSLEER. This CDR3 reads CASSQALGSLNTEAFF. In DNA, the CDR3 is TGCGCCAGCAGCCAAGCGCTGGGCTCCTTGAACACTGAAGCTTTCTTT.

This clone appeared a single time. The chain recombines TRBV10-3 with TRBJ1-2, with TRBD1 identical over 9 bases. Germline CDR1 and CDR2: ENHRY and SYGVKD. Losses at the gene ends were 6 bases for V and 6 bases for J; bases not matched to a gene: 5. The CDR3 spans 13 residues. CDR3 region: CAISKGQGNGYTF. CDR3 bases: TGTGCCATCAGCAAGGGACAGGGAAATGGCTACACCTTC.

The chain joins TRBV3-1 (or the pseudogene TRBV3-2) to TRBJ2-5, with 13 positions matching TRBD2. This CDR3 contains 17 residues. Trimming removed 1 base from V and 1 base from J; junction bases left unmatched: 3. CDR1 LGHDT and CDR2 YNNKEL come from the germline V gene (reference sequence). The CDR3 is CASSQGRTSGGQETQYF. The CDR3 bases are TGTGCCAGCAGCCAAGGGCGGACTAGCGGGGGCCAAGAGACCCAGTACTTC.

This chain connects TRBV27 to TRBJ1-3; D uncertain. The CDR3 runs to 13 residues. V gave up 4 bases and J gave up 0 bases, with 4 bases separating them. Per the germline V gene, CDR1 is MNHEY and CDR2 is SMNVEV (reference sequence). CDR3 sequence: CASSYNSGNTIYF. The CDR3 DNA sequence: TGTGCCAGCAGTTACAACTCTGGAAACACCATATATTTT.

V gene TRBV28 combines with J gene TRBJ1-1; 8 bases match TRBD1. The CDR3 spans 15 residues. Per germline, CDR1 MDHEN and CDR2 SYDVKM. The trim removed 3 bases at V and 3 bases at J, leaving 6 bases unmatched. Here the CDR3 DNA reads TGTGCCAGCAGTTTTAAGACAGGGGAGTACACTGAAGCTTTCTTT. Translated: CASSFKTGEYTEAFF.

The genes are TRBV4-3 and TRBJ1-1; weak D call: TRBD1 (6 bases). The CDR3 totals 13 residues. Per germline, CDR1 LGHNA and CDR2 YSLEER. V lost 5 bases and J 4 bases, leaving 11 bases between the germline ends. In nucleotides, the CDR3 is TGCGCCAGCAGCTACGTAGGGGGCACTGAAGCTTTCTTT. Translating gives CASSYVGGTEAFF.

This sequence joins TRBV7-9 and TRBJ1-1, with 11 bases matching TRBD1. CDR3 length: 18 residues. With V trimmed by 5 bases and J by 1 base, 12 bases remained unmatched. From germline, CDR1 is SEHNR and CDR2 FQNEAQ (reference sequence). The CDR3 spells CASSGRTGGAYANTEAFF. The CDR3, as DNA: TGTGCCAGCAGCGGGCGGACAGGGGGCGCCTATGCGAACACTGAAGCTTTCTTT. The full variable domain, completed using reference TRBV7-9 and TRBJ1-1, is DTGVSQNPRHKITKRGQNVTFRCDPISEHNRLYWYRQTLGQGPEFLTYFQNEAQLEKSRLLSDRFSAERPKGSFSTLEIQRTEQGDSAMYLCASSGRTGGAYANTEAFFGQGTRLTVV.